This is a list of T cell receptor beta chains from one sample in a study of blood T cell repertoires in COVID-19. Profiling relied on immunoSEQ multiplex PCR, and the TCRdb table lists in-frame clones only, not all of them. The profile covers about 190,000 clones, with about 89% appearing a single time and 6.5% to 8.5% taken by the ten largest. Material: peripheral blood. The origin of the receptors is a man aged 35-49 years with acute or convalescent COVID-19. The CDR3 runs from the conserved cysteine through the conserved F or W. A D gene is named only where the DNA matches it firmly. Size tells how often a clone was seen (once, few, many) or the class of an expanded clone, and some rows leave it out.

.	TRBV5-5	.	TRBJ1-4	TGTGCCAGCAGCTTTAGAAGCGACACTAATGAAAAACTGTTTTTT	CASSFRSDTNEKLFF
.	TRBV28	.	TRBJ2-7	TGTGCCAGCAGCAGCCTTACAGCAAGCCAACGCTACGAGCAGTACTTC	CASSSLTASQRYEQYF
.	TRBV4-3	.	TRBJ2-7	TGCGCCAGCAGCCAAGATCTGGGAGGTGCCTACGAGCAGTACTTC	CASSQDLGGAYEQYF
.	TRBV6-1	.	TRBJ1-2	TGTGCCAGCAGTGATCCCCTAGGACTGGGAAGGTATGGCTACACCTTC	CASSDPLGLGRYGYTF
TRBD1	TRBV6-2/TRBV6-3	.	TRBJ1-5	TGTGCCAGCAGTTACGGGGCAGGGGGTCTTGCAGTTAGCAATCAGCCCCAGCATTTT	CASSYGAGGLAVSNQPQHF
.	TRBV5-1	once	TRBJ2-7	TGCGCCAGCAGCTTCCGGGGAGGCTACGAGCAGTACTTC	CASSFRGGYEQYF
TRBD1	TRBV5-8	.	TRBJ2-3	TGTGCCAGCAGTCCAGGACAGGCCACAGATACGCAGTATTTT	CASSPGQATDTQYF
.	TRBV2	.	TRBJ1-2	TGTGCCAGCAGTGCGATACGGAGCTATGGCTACACCTTC	CASSAIRSYGYTF
TRBD1	TRBV10-3	.	TRBJ2-1	TGTGCCATCAGTGAAATTCTTTTTGGAGGGACAGGGGGAATGGGTGAGCAGTTCTTC	CAISEILFGGTGGMGEQFF
TRBD1	TRBV11-2	.	TRBJ2-5	TGTGCCAGCAGCCGGGGACAGTCAGAGACCCAGTACTTC	CASSRGQSETQYF
TRBD1	TRBV2	.	TRBJ1-2	TGTGCCAGCAGAGAGGGGGCGCGGGCTGGCTACACCTTC	CASREGARAGYTF
TRBD1	TRBV7-3	.	TRBJ2-7	TGTGCCAGCAGCTTAATCTCAGGGGGCGAGCAGTACTTC	CASSLISGGEQYF
TRBD1	TRBV10-1	.	TRBJ2-2	TGCGCCAGCAGTGAGGGGGACAGGGTAAAGACCGGGGAGCTGTTTTTT	CASSEGDRVKTGELFF
.	TRBV10-3	few	TRBJ1-6	TGTGCCATCAGTGAGGTTAGGGGCGGATCACCCCTCCACTTT	CAISEVRGGSPLHF
TRBD1	TRBV7-3	.	TRBJ2-3	TGTGCCAGCAGCTTAACCGGGACAGGGTCCCCAGATACGCAGTATTTT	CASSLTGTGSPDTQYF
.	TRBV30	.	TRBJ2-5	TGTGCCTGGAGTCCCACCCGAGGAGAGACCCAGTACTTC	CAWSPTRGETQYF
TRBD1	TRBV6-5	.	TRBJ2-7	TGTGCCAGCAGCCACGGACAGGCTGGCTACGAGCAGTACTTC	CASSHGQAGYEQYF
.	TRBV29-1	.	TRBJ1-2	TGCAGCGTTGAAGATCCCGACCAGGGAGGCTACACCTTC	CSVEDPDQGGYTF
.	TRBV19	.	TRBJ1-5	TGTGCCAGTAGTATGCGGTCCGGCAGTCAGTATAGCAATCAGCCCCAGCATTTT	CASSMRSGSQYSNQPQHF
TRBD2	TRBV19	.	TRBJ2-3	TGTGCCAGTAGCGGACTAGCGCTTTTCACAGATACGCAGTATTTT	CASSGLALFTDTQYF
TRBD1	TRBV7-9	.	TRBJ1-6	TGTGCCAGCAGCCCAGGGGGCGGTAATTCACCCCTCCACTTT	CASSPGGGNSPLHF
TRBD1	TRBV7-6	.	TRBJ2-7	TGTGCCAGCAGCTTAGCGACAGGGATACACGAGCAGTACTTC	CASSLATGIHEQYF
TRBD1	TRBV4-2	.	TRBJ2-2	TGTGCCAGCAGCCAAGACCCAGGGGGCAGCGGGGAGCTGTTTTTT	CASSQDPGGSGELFF
.	TRBV28	.	TRBJ2-1	TGTGCCAGCAGATCGGGGGTCTCCTACAATGAGCAGTTCTTC	CASRSGVSYNEQFF
TRBD2	TRBV24-1	.	TRBJ2-2	TGTGCCACCAGTCCTTTTGGGGGGGGTGTCAACACCGGGGAGCTGTTTTTT	CATSPFGGGVNTGELFF
TRBD2	TRBV7-2	.	TRBJ2-1	TGTGCCAGCAGCTTAATCGGGGGGGACTACAATGAGCAGTTCTTC	CASSLIGGDYNEQFF
TRBD1	TRBV10-2	.	TRBJ2-1	TGCGCCAGCAGTGAGAGCAGGGGGAATGAGCAGTTCTTC	CASSESRGNEQFF
TRBD1	TRBV6-6	.	TRBJ1-2	TGTGCCAGCAGTTACTCGGGAGGACAGGCCACCTATGGCTACACCTTC	CASSYSGGQATYGYTF